This TCR beta chain was obtained from a study of cytomegalovirus exposure and HLA in healthy donors. Looking at the study overall: An earlier analysis identified approximately 110 million unique TCR beta sequences in some 180 million T cells. Study results and caveats: Accounts indicate the classifier identified cytomegalovirus status with strong specificity and sensitivity.

Turning to this clone: Its antigen remains unknown.

The PCR used 60 Vbeta and 13 Jbeta primers. The repertoire was sequenced with immunoSEQ multiplex PCR; TCRdb's copy has only in-frame clones and lacks some. The table lists 100,000 to 150,000 clones, approximately 75% of them singletons, with more than 1.5% in the top ten. The clonotype was recovered from a man aged 35-49 years in good health and CMV-seronegative. The sample taken for sequencing was PBMCs.

The CDR3 DNA sequence: TGTGCCAGCAGCTTAGGGCAGGGGACCCAAGAGACCCAGTACTTC. Translating it yields CASSLGQGTQETQYF. V usage is TRBV13 and J usage is TRBJ2-5; the D gene is possibly TRBD1 (6 bases). The CDR3 sequence is 15 residues long. Germline CDR1 is PRHDT and CDR2 is FYEKMQ (reference sequence). V lost 0 bases and J lost 1, with 9 bases in between. The variable domain in full, completed from reference TRBV13 and TRBJ2-5, reads AAGVIQSPRHLIKEKRETATLKCYPIPRHDTVYWYQQGPGQDPQFLISFYEKMQSDKGSIPDRFSAQQFSDYHSELNMSSLELGDSALYFCASSLGQGTQETQYFGPGTRLLVL.